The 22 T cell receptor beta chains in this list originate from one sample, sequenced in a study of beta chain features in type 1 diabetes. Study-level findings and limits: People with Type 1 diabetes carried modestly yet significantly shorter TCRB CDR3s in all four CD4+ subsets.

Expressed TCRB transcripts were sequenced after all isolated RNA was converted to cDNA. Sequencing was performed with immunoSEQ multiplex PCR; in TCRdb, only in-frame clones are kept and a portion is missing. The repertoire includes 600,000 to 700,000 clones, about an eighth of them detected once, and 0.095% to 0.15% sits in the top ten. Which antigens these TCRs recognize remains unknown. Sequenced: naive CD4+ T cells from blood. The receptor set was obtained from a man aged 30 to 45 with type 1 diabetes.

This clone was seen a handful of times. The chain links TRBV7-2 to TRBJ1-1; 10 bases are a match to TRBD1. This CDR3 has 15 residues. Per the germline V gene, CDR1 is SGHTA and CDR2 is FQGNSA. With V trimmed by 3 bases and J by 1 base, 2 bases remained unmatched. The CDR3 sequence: CASSFRTGGNTEAFF. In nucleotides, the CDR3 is TGTGCCAGCAGCTTTAGGACAGGGGGGAACACTGAAGCTTTCTTT. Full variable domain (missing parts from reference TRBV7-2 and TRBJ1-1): GAGVSQSPSNKVTEKGKDVELRCDPISGHTALYWYRQSLGQGLEFLIYFQGNSAPDKSGLPSDRFSAERTGGSVSTLTIQRTQQEDSAVYLCASSFRTGGNTEAFFGQGTRLTVV.

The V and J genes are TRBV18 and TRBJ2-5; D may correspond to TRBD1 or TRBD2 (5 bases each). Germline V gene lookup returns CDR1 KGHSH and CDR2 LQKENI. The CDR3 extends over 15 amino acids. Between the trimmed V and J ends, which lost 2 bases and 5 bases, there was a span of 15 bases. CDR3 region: CASSPSRGGPETQYF. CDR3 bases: TGTGCCAGCTCACCATCCCGGGGCGGGCCGGAGACCCAGTACTTC.

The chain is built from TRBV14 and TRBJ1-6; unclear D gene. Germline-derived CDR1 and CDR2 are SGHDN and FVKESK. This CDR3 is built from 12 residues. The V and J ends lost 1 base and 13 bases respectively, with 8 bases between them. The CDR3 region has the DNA TGTGCCAGCAGCCAAGTCCCGCCGCCCCTCCACTTT. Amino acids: CASSQVPPPLHF.

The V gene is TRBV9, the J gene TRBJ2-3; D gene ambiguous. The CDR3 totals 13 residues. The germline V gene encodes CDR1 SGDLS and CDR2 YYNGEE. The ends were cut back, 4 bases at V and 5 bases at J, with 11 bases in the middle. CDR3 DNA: TGTGCCAGCAGCCCCCCTGGAATAGATACGCAGTATTTT. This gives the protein CASSPPGIDTQYF.

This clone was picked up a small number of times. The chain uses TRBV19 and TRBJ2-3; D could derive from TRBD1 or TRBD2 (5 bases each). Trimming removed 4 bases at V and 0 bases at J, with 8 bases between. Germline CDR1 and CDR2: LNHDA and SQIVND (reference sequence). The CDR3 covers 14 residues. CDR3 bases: TGTGCCAGTAGTAACCGGGACAGCACAGATACGCAGTATTTT. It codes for CASSNRDSTDTQYF.

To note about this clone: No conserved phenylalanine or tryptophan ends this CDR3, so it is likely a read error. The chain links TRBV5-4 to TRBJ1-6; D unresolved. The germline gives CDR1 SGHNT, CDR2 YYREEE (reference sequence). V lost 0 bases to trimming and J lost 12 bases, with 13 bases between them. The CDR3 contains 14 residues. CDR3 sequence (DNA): TGTGCCAGCAGCTTGGCCAACCGGGAAAGACCCCTCCACCTT. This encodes CASSLANRERPLHL.

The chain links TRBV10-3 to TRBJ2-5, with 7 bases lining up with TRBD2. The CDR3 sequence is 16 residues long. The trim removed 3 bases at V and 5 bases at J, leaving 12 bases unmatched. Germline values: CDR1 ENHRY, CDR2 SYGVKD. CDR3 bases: TGTGCCATCAGTGAACACCGGGGAGGGGTTTCGGAGACCCAGTACTTC. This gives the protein CAISEHRGGVSETQYF.

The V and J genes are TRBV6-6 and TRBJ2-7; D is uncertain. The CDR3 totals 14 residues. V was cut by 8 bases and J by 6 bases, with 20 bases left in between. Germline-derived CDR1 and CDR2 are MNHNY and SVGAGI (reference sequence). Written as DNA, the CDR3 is TGTGCCAGCGGTCGGGCAACCTTTTCCGCCGAGCAGTACTTC. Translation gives CASGRATFSAEQYF.

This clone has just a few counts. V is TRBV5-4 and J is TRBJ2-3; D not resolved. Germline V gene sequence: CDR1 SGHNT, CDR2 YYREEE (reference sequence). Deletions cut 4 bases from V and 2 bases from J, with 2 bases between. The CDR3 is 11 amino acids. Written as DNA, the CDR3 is TGTGCCAGCAGCAACACAGATACGCAGTATTTT. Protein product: CASSNTDTQYF.

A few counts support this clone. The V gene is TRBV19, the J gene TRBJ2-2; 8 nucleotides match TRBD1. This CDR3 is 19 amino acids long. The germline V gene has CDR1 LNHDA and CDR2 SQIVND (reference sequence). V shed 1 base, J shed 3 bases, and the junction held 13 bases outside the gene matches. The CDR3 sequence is CASSIGGQGFGPYTGELFF. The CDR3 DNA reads TGTGCCAGTAGTATAGGCGGACAGGGATTCGGGCCCTACACCGGGGAGCTGTTTTTT.

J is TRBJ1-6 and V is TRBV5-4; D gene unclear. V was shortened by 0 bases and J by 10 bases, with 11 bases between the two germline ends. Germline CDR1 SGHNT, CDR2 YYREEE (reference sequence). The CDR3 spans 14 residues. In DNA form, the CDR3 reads TGTGCCAGCAGCTTGGTGGACTCCGGCTCACCCCTCCACTTT. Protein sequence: CASSLVDSGSPLHF.

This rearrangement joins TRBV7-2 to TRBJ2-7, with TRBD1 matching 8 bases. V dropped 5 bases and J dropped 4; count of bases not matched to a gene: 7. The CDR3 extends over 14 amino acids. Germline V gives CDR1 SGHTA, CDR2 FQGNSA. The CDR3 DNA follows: TGTGCCAGCAGCCGGGTTAGACAGGGGTACGAGCAGTACTTC. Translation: CASSRVRQGYEQYF.

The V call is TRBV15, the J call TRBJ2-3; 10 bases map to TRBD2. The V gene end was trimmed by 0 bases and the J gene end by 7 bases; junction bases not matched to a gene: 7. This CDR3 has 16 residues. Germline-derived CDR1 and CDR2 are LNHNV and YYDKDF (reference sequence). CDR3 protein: CATSRDPSGGVNTQYF. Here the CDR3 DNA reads TGTGCCACCAGCAGAGATCCAAGCGGGGGGGTAAATACGCAGTATTTT.

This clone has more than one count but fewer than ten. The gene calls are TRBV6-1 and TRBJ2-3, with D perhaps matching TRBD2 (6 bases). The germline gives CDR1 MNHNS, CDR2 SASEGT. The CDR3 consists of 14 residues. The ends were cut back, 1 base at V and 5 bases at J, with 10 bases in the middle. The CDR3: CASSEGTNLDTQYF. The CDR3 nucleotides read TGTGCCAGCAGTGAAGGGACTAACCTAGATACGCAGTATTTT.

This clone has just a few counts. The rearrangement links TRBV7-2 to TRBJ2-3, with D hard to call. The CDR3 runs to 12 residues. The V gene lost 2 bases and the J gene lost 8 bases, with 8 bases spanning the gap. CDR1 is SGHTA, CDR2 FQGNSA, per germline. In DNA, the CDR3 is TGTGCCAGCAGCTTAAGGCCGATTACGCAGTATTTT. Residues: CASSLRPITQYF.

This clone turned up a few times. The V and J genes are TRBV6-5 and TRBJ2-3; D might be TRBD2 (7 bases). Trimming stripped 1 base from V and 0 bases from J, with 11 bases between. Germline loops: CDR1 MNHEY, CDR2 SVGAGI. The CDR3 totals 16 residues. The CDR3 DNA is TGTGCCAGCAGTTACTTTGCGGGGGCAAGCACAGATACGCAGTATTTT. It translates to CASSYFAGASTDTQYF.

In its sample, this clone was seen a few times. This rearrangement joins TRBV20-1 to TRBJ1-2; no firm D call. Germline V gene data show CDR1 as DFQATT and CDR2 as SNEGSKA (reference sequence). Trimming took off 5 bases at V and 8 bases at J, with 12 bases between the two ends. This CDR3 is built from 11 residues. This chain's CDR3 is CSAPTVGGYTF. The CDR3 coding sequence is TGCAGTGCTCCGACGGTTGGAGGCTACACCTTC.

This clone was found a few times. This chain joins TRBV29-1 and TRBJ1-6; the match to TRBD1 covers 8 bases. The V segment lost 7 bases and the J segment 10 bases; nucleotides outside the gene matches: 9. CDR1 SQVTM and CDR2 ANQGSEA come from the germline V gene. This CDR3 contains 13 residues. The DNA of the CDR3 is TGCAGCGCCGTGACAGGGGAGCGATCACCCCTCCACTTT. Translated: CSAVTGERSPLHF.

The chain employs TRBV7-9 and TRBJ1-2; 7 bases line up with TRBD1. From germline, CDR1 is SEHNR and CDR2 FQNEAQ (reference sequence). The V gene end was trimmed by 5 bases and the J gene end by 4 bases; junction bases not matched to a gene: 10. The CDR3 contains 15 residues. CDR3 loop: CASSPTQGVTYGYTF. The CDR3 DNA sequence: TGTGCCAGCAGCCCAACGCAGGGGGTTACCTATGGCTACACCTTC.

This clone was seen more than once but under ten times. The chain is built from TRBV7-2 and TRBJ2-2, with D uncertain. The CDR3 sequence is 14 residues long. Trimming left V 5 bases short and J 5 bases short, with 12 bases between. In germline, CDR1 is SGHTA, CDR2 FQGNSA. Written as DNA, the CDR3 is TGTGCCAGCAGCCTCCCCGGATTTACCGGGGAGCTGTTTTTT. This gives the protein CASSLPGFTGELFF.

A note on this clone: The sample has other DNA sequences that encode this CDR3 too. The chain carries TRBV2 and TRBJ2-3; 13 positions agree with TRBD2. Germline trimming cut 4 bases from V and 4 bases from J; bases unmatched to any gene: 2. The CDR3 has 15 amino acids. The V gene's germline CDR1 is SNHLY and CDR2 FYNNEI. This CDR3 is CASSGLAGGPDTQYF. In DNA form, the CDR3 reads TGTGCCAGCAGTGGACTAGCGGGAGGCCCAGATACGCAGTATTTT.

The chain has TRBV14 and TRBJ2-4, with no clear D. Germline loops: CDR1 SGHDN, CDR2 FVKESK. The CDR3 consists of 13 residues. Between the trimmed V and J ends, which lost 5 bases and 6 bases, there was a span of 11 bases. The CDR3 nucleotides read TGTGCCAGCAGCGCGTCGCATGGAAACATTCAGTACTTC. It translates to CASSASHGNIQYF.